This T cell receptor beta chain was captured in a study of cytomegalovirus exposure and HLA in healthy donors. About the research overall: The 130 or so validation repertoires, a later analysis reported, used the same platform as the 600 to 850 repertoires from the first cohort.

These donors were members of the roughly 130-subject validation cohort, a group separate from the roughly 670-subject first cohort. Using immunoSEQ multiplex PCR, the repertoire was profiled, and TCRdb retains in-frame clones only, with some absent. Counted here are under 80,000 clones, roughly 90% occurring once; the ten biggest clones make up 0.95% to 1.5%. Study-level points and caveats: The investigators catalogued 150 to 200 TCR beta chains as cytomegalovirus-associated.

Of note for this clone: Its antigen remains unknown.

The receptor's source is a woman in her late teens or twenties in good health and CMV-seronegative. Sequencing was carried out using PBMCs.

The CDR3, as DNA: TGTGCCAGCAGCTTAGTTGCGGGGGTCACAGATACGCAGTATTTT. Its translation: CASSLVAGVTDTQYF. V gene TRBV7-2 combines with J gene TRBJ2-3; 7 bases match TRBD2. CDR1 and CDR2 (germline): SGHTA, FQGNSA. This CDR3 is built from 15 residues. J lost 2 bases, V lost 1 base, and 3 bases had no gene match.